This passage covers 26 T cell receptor beta chains from one sample sequenced in a study of control samples from healthy donors and cancer patients. TCRdb's copy holds only in-frame clones and misses some; the assay was immunoSEQ multiplex PCR. The sample yields roughly 64,000 clones, 90% seen once. Input material: PBMCs. The receptors were gathered from a woman in her forties or fifties with colorectal cancer.

The rearrangement uses TRBV3-1 (or the pseudogene TRBV3-2) and TRBJ1-1; D uncertain. CDR3 size: 12 residues. Trimming took off 5 bases at V and 0 bases at J, with 4 bases between the two ends. From germline, CDR1 is LGHDT and CDR2 YNNKEL (reference sequence). CDR3 in amino acids: CASSALNTEAFF. In DNA form, the CDR3 reads TGTGCCAGCAGCGCTCTGAACACTGAAGCTTTCTTT.

CDR3 coding DNA: TGTGCCAGCAGCTTGGCAGGACAGGGGACGGCCGGGGAGCTGTTTTTT. Its protein is CASSLAGQGTAGELFF. The V gene is TRBV5-4, the J gene TRBJ2-2; 9 nucleotides match TRBD1. This CDR3 comprises 16 residues. The V and J ends lost 0 bases and 6 bases, in that order; junction bases with no gene match: 6. Germline loops: CDR1 SGHNT, CDR2 YYREEE (reference sequence). The entire variable domain, with the rest obtained from reference TRBV5-4 and TRBJ2-2, is as follows: ETGVTQSPTHLIKTRGQQVTLRCSSQSGHNTVSWYQQALGQGPQFIFQYYREEENGRGNFPPRFSGLQFPNYSSELNVNALELDDSALYLCASSLAGQGTAGELFFGEGSRLTVL.

In this sample, this clone turned up once. The chain combines TRBV5-6 with TRBJ2-7; TRBD1 matches at 7 bases. Germline V gives CDR1 SGHDT, CDR2 YYEEEE. V lost 1 base and J lost 1; bases outside the gene matches: 2. This CDR3 spans 14 amino acids. CDR3 coding DNA: TGTGCCAGCAGCTTGTTGGGACAGTCCTACGAGCAGTACTTC. Encoded protein: CASSLLGQSYEQYF. The full variable domain, rest sourced from reference TRBV5-6 and TRBJ2-7, is DAGVTQSPTHLIKTRGQQVTLRCSPKSGHDTVSWYQQALGQGPQFIFQYYEEEERQRGNFPDRFSGHQFPNYSSELNVNALLLGDSALYLCASSLLGQSYEQYFGPGTRLTVT.

The chain uses TRBV6-1 and TRBJ1-3; weak D call: TRBD1 (5 bases). The CDR3 is 15 residues long. Trimming left V 1 base short and J 4 bases short, with 11 bases between. CDR1 MNHNS and CDR2 SASEGT come from the germline V gene. CDR3 amino acids: CASSEGGQLGNTIYF. As DNA, the CDR3 is TGTGCCAGCAGTGAAGGTGGACAACTCGGAAACACCATATATTTT.

The CDR3 bases are TGTGCCAGCAGTGCCCCGGGACCAGATATTATGAACACTGAAGCTTTCTTT. This translates into CASSAPGPDIMNTEAFF. This chain connects TRBV2 to TRBJ1-1; D might be TRBD1 (5 bases). This CDR3 is built from 17 residues. Trimming cost V 4 bases and J 0 bases, with 18 bases left between them. From germline, CDR1 is SNHLY and CDR2 FYNNEI.

This chain links TRBV19 with TRBJ2-3; D is possibly TRBD1 or TRBD2 (6 bases each). CDR3 length: 15 residues. Germline V lookup: CDR1 LNHDA, CDR2 SQIVND (reference sequence). V gave up 5 bases and J gave up 3 bases, with 15 bases separating them. CDR3 residues: CASSFSGGETDTQYF. The CDR3 DNA follows: TGTGCCAGTAGTTTCTCCGGGGGCGAGACAGATACGCAGTATTTT.

The chain recombines TRBV7-6 with TRBJ2-3, with D unclear. Between the trimmed V and J ends, which lost 8 bases and 2 bases, there was a span of 14 bases. The CDR3 is 14 residues long. Germline lookup yields CDR1 SGHVS and CDR2 FNYEAQ. CDR3 sequence reads: CASGDGLVTDTQYF. DNA of the CDR3: TGTGCCAGCGGTGATGGGCTAGTCACAGATACGCAGTATTTT.

V usage is TRBV18 and J usage is TRBJ2-5; 7 bases line up with TRBD1. From germline, CDR1 is KGHSH and CDR2 LQKENI. CDR3 size: 13 residues. The trim removed 5 bases at V and 5 bases at J, leaving 5 bases unmatched. The CDR3 is CASSSTGSETQYF. The DNA of the CDR3 is TGTGCCAGCTCATCGACAGGGAGCGAGACCCAGTACTTC.

The chain carries TRBV19 and TRBJ2-1, with TRBD1 matching over 7 bases. Per germline, CDR1 LNHDA and CDR2 SQIVND (reference sequence). The length of the CDR3 is 13 residues. The ends lost 6 bases at V and 8 bases at J; junction bases unmatched: 7. The CDR3 sequence: CASRERQGDEQFF. DNA of the CDR3: TGTGCCAGTAGGGAGAGACAGGGAGATGAGCAGTTCTTC.

J is TRBJ1-1 and V is TRBV19, with 8 bases fitting TRBD1. Germline assignment: CDR1 LNHDA and CDR2 SQIVND (reference sequence). CDR3 size: 14 residues. The V segment lost 9 bases and the J segment 6 bases; nucleotides outside the gene matches: 12. In DNA form, the CDR3 reads TGTGCCAGCGCCGACAGGGGTCTATGGTCTGAAGCTTTCTTT. Translated: CASADRGLWSEAFF.

The rearrangement uses TRBV2 and TRBJ1-4, with 7 bases that match TRBD1. J was trimmed by 8 bases and V by 6 bases; bases with no gene match: 9. The CDR3 loop spans 14 amino acids. Germline V gives CDR1 SNHLY, CDR2 FYNNEI. CDR3 residues: CASRDATGDEKLFF. The CDR3 region has the DNA TGTGCCAGCAGGGACGCAACAGGGGACGAAAAACTGTTTTTT.

The genes are TRBV7-9 and TRBJ1-2; weak D call: TRBD1 (6 bases). Germline V CDR1 and CDR2: SEHNR, FQNEAQ (reference sequence). This CDR3 contains 12 residues. Trimming shortened V by 5 bases and J by 7 bases, and 11 bases separated the two germline ends. The CDR3 here is CASSPWGAGYTF. The CDR3 DNA sequence: TGTGCCAGCAGCCCCTGGGGGGCTGGCTACACCTTC.

The rearrangement links TRBV28 to TRBJ2-1; TRBD1 matches at 7 bases. Germline loops: CDR1 MDHEN, CDR2 SYDVKM. The CDR3 extends over 17 amino acids. The trim removed 6 bases at V and 4 bases at J, leaving 15 bases unmatched. CDR3 region: CASSPLTDRPIYNEQFF. CDR3 nucleotides: TGTGCCAGCAGCCCCTTAACGGACAGGCCAATATACAATGAGCAGTTCTTC.

The chain employs TRBV5-6 and TRBJ2-5; TRBD2 matches at 10 bases. This CDR3 has 16 amino acids. With V trimmed by 4 bases and J by 7 bases, 13 bases remained unmatched. CDR1 and CDR2 (germline): SGHDT, YYEEEE. The CDR3 here is CASSRTSGTIGWTQYF. In DNA form, the CDR3 reads TGTGCCAGCAGCCGTACTAGCGGGACTATCGGGTGGACCCAGTACTTC.

This clone was observed once. The chain uses TRBV6-5 and TRBJ1-2; D possibly corresponds to TRBD1 (6 bases). Germline CDR1 MNHEY, CDR2 SVGAGI. CDR3 length equals 13 residues. The V and J ends lost 8 bases and 5 bases respectively, with 15 bases between them. CDR3 nucleotide sequence: TGTGCCAGCGGGCCAACAGGGATTTATGGCTACACCTTC. Protein: CASGPTGIYGYTF.

The rearrangement joins TRBV7-8 to TRBJ2-5, with 13 bases lining up with TRBD2. The V gene end was trimmed by 5 bases and the J gene end by 1 base; junction bases not matched to a gene: 13. CDR3 length: 19 amino acids. Germline CDR1 SGHVS, CDR2 FQNEAQ. The CDR3 sequence is CASSIRGLAGTKPQETQYF. CDR3 nucleotide sequence: TGTGCCAGCAGCATAAGGGGACTAGCGGGAACTAAGCCCCAAGAGACCCAGTACTTC.

A single count supports this clone. The rearrangement links TRBV5-1 to TRBJ2-5; TRBD2 is a possible D gene (6 bases). CDR1 is SGHRS and CDR2 is YFSETQ in the germline V gene. CDR3 length: 15 residues. V lost 6 bases to trimming and J lost 2 bases, with 17 bases between them. This chain's CDR3 is CASTAATGGQETQYF. The CDR3 DNA sequence: TGCGCCAGCACTGCCGCGACTGGGGGGCAAGAGACCCAGTACTTC.

The chain employs TRBV19 and TRBJ1-2, with TRBD1 identical over 10 bases. The CDR3 is 15 residues long. The trim removed 5 bases at V and 2 bases at J, leaving 5 bases unmatched. From germline, CDR1 is LNHDA and CDR2 SQIVND (reference sequence). CDR3 coding DNA: TGTGCCAGTAGTTCCCGGGGACAGGGGAACTATGGCTACACCTTC. It yields the protein CASSSRGQGNYGYTF.

The chain has TRBV5-5 and TRBJ2-5; D remains unclear. Trimming shortened V by 4 bases and J by 5 bases, and 12 bases separated the two germline ends. Germline V gene data show CDR1 as SGHKS and CDR2 as YYEKEE (reference sequence). The CDR3 length is 13 residues. The CDR3 region has the DNA TGTGCCAGCAGCCCGGACGGAACTGAGACCCAGTACTTC. Its protein is CASSPDGTETQYF.

V usage is TRBV7-8 and J usage is TRBJ1-1; D gene uncertain. This CDR3 has 16 amino acids. CDR1 and CDR2 from the germline V gene are SGHVS and FQNEAQ. V lost 4 bases, J lost 1 base, and 16 bases lay in between. CDR3 sequence: CASSSVSVRSNTEAFF. In nucleotides, the CDR3 is TGTGCCAGCAGCTCCGTGAGTGTAAGGTCGAACACTGAAGCTTTCTTT.

V gene TRBV11-3 combines with J gene TRBJ2-3; D gene ambiguous. From germline, CDR1 is SGHNT and CDR2 YENEEA. V lost 4 bases to trimming and J lost 8 bases, with 16 bases between them. The CDR3 extends over 14 amino acids. The CDR3 loop reads CASSSRGAPGTQYF. The CDR3 DNA sequence: TGTGCCAGCAGCTCCCGTGGAGCCCCGGGTACGCAGTATTTT.

Here the CDR3 reads CASSSQSGTEAFF. The DNA for the CDR3 is TGTGCCAGCAGCTCACAGTCGGGCACTGAAGCTTTCTTT. V usage is TRBV7-3 and J usage is TRBJ1-1; no firm D call. The CDR3 consists of 13 residues. Germline-derived CDR1 and CDR2 are SGHTA and FQGTGA. V gave up 4 bases and J gave up 4 bases, with 10 bases separating them.

The chain carries TRBV4-1 and TRBJ2-7, with 11 bases fitting TRBD2. The CDR3 covers 16 residues. Germline V gene data show CDR1 as MGHRA and CDR2 as YSYEKL. V lost 0 bases to trimming and J lost 0 bases; unmatched junction nucleotides: 1. The CDR3 DNA sequence: TGCGCCAGCAGCCAAGAGACTAGCGGGACCTCCTACGAGCAGTACTTC. This codes for CASSQETSGTSYEQYF.

V and J are TRBV5-1 and TRBJ2-3; 9 bases align to TRBD1. CDR1 and CDR2 from the germline V gene are SGHRS and YFSETQ. This CDR3 region has 16 residues. The junction had 5 bases not matched to a gene; V was cut back by 3 bases and J by 0 bases. The CDR3 DNA follows: TGCGCCAGCAGCTCAACAGGGGGCAGTAGCACAGATACGCAGTATTTT. It yields the protein CASSSTGGSSTDTQYF.

The CDR3 sequence: CASSQDESSYNEQFF. The CDR3 region has the DNA TGTGCCAGCAGCCAGGACGAGAGCTCCTACAATGAGCAGTTCTTC. This chain connects TRBV6-5 to TRBJ2-1; D ambiguous. From germline, CDR1 is MNHEY and CDR2 SVGAGI. The CDR3 is made up of 15 amino acids. Between the trimmed V and J ends, which lost 6 bases and 0 bases, there was a span of 12 bases.

V usage is TRBV9 and J usage is TRBJ2-1; 11 bases align to TRBD2. The CDR3 is 16 residues long. Per the germline V gene, CDR1 is SGDLS and CDR2 is YYNGEE. The V segment lost 2 bases and the J segment 2 bases; nucleotides outside the gene matches: 3. Here the CDR3 reads CASSVTSGTAYNEQFF. In DNA, the CDR3 is TGTGCCAGCAGCGTGACTAGCGGGACCGCCTACAATGAGCAGTTCTTC.